These 28 T cell receptor beta chains were sequenced from one sample in a study of blood T cell repertoires in COVID-19. Generated by immunoSEQ multiplex PCR, the TCRdb table keeps only in-frame clones and is missing some. This sample has about 69,000 clones, with around 83% found just once. Specimen: peripheral blood. These receptors all come from a human donor in a cohort sampled during active COVID-19.

This clone was observed a single time. The chain links TRBV28 to TRBJ2-7; TRBD1 might be the D (5 bases). Germline V gene data show CDR1 as MDHEN and CDR2 as SYDVKM. This CDR3 region has 13 residues. V lost 6 bases, J lost 8 bases, and 17 bases lay in between. CDR3 residues: CASRGQIATKQYF. The DNA of the CDR3 is TGTGCCAGCAGGGGGCAAATCGCTACGAAGCAGTACTTC. Based on the CDR3 plus reference TRBV28 and TRBJ2-7, the full variable domain is DVKVTQSSRYLVKRTGEKVFLECVQDMDHENMFWYRQDPGLGLRLIYFSYDVKMKEKGDIPEGYSVSREKKERFSLILESASTNQTSMYLCASRGQIATKQYFGPGTRLTVT.

V and J are TRBV5-1 and TRBJ2-1, with TRBD1 matching over 12 bases. Per the germline V gene, CDR1 is SGHRS and CDR2 is YFSETQ. After removal of 4 bases from V and 2 bases from J, the junction contained 13 bases not matched to a gene. This CDR3 comprises 19 residues. The CDR3 DNA follows: TGCGCCAGCAGCGGCCGGGACAGGGGGCTCCTTCGGGCCTACAATGAGCAGTTCTTC. Translated: CASSGRDRGLLRAYNEQFF.

This chain connects TRBV12-5 to TRBJ1-5, with 7 bases matching TRBD1. V shed 9 bases, J shed 2 bases, and the junction held 4 bases outside the gene matches. Germline V lookup: CDR1 LGHNT, CDR2 FRNRAP. CDR3 length: 13 amino acids. CDR3 amino acids: CASAGTGNQPQHF. The CDR3 DNA follows: TGTGCTAGCGCCGGGACAGGCAATCAGCCCCAGCATTTT. The variable domain in full, with the rest retrieved from reference TRBV12-5 and TRBJ1-5, is DARVTQTPRHKVTEMGQEVTMRCQPILGHNTVFWYRQTMMQGLELLAYFRNRAPLDDSGMPKDRFSAEMPDATLATLKIQPSEPRDSAVYFCASAGTGNQPQHFGDGTRLSIL.

This clone was observed a few times. This rearrangement joins TRBV7-8 to TRBJ1-4; 9 bases match TRBD1. There are 15 residues in the CDR3. V dropped 5 bases and J dropped 6; count of bases not matched to a gene: 7. Germline assignment: CDR1 SGHVS and CDR2 FQNEAQ. DNA for the CDR3: TGTGCCAGCAGCGACCGGGACAGGGTCGATGAAAAACTGTTTTTT. It specifies CASSDRDRVDEKLFF.

The DNA of the CDR3 is TGTGCCACCAGCAGGGGCAAGGTGATTGAAAAACTGTTTTTT. Amino acid sequence: CATSRGKVIEKLFF. The chain combines TRBV15 with TRBJ1-4; D remains ambiguous. Germline CDR1 and CDR2: LNHNV and YYDKDF (reference sequence). There are 14 residues in the CDR3. The V end was cut by 3 bases, the J end by 7 bases, with 12 bases between.

The chain is built from TRBV7-3 and TRBJ2-3; 10 bases are a match to TRBD2. The CDR3 runs 14 residues. With 5 bases clipped from V and 6 bases from J, the junction kept 5 bases outside the gene matches. Germline CDR1 reads SGHTA; CDR2 reads FQGTGA. DNA for the CDR3: TGTGCCAGCAGCGATAGCGGGGGGCGCGATACGCAGTATTTT. Encoded protein: CASSDSGGRDTQYF.

This clone was observed a few times. The J gene is TRBJ2-1, the V gene TRBV2; D is unresolved. Trimming shortened V by 4 bases and J by 0 bases, and 4 bases separated the two germline ends. The CDR3 sequence is 13 residues long. Per the germline V gene, CDR1 is SNHLY and CDR2 is FYNNEI. CDR3 sequence reads: CASSASSYNEQFF. The CDR3 bases are TGTGCCAGCAGTGCGAGCTCCTACAATGAGCAGTTCTTC.

The V gene is TRBV3-1 (or the pseudogene TRBV3-2), the J gene TRBJ1-2; 11 bases fit TRBD1. The V and J ends lost 4 bases and 4 bases, in that order; junction bases with no gene match: 8. Germline CDR1 reads LGHDT; CDR2 reads YNNKEL (reference sequence). The CDR3 loop spans 16 amino acids. In nucleotides, the CDR3 is TGTGCCAGCAGCCGCGGACAGGGGGCGTCCGGCTATGGCTACACCTTC. Translation: CASSRGQGASGYGYTF.

The V call is TRBV18, the J call TRBJ1-6; 7 nucleotides agree with TRBD1. Germline V gene lookup returns CDR1 KGHSH and CDR2 LQKENI. The V gene end was trimmed by 5 bases and the J gene end by 0 bases; junction bases not matched to a gene: 4. The CDR3 has 16 residues. CDR3 sequence (DNA): TGTGCCAGCTCAAGGCAGGGGGACTCCTATAATTCACCCCTCCACTTT. Translation: CASSRQGDSYNSPLHF.

The chain carries TRBV5-1 and TRBJ2-5, with unresolved D. Germline values: CDR1 SGHRS, CDR2 YFSETQ. The CDR3 is 16 amino acids. Trimming pared 1 base from V and 5 bases from J, leaving 18 bases between. CDR3 in DNA: TGCGCCAGCAGCTTGACTCTGCTAACCCGGCGGGAGACCCAGTACTTC. Translated, it gives CASSLTLLTRRETQYF.

There are many counts of this clone. Here the CDR3 reads CASSLMAGGLNEQFF. The CDR3 coding sequence is TGTGCCAGCAGCTTAATGGCGGGGGGGCTAAATGAGCAGTTCTTC. The rearrangement links TRBV11-2 to TRBJ2-1, with TRBD2 identical over 9 bases. Germline loops: CDR1 SGHAT, CDR2 FQNNGV. With 2 bases clipped from V and 7 bases from J, the junction kept 6 bases outside the gene matches. The CDR3 has 15 residues.

The genes are TRBV20-1 and TRBJ1-5, with D unclear. The germline V gene encodes CDR1 DFQATT and CDR2 SNEGSKA (reference sequence). The CDR3 length is 13 residues. V shed 3 bases and J shed 1 base, with 7 bases lying between them. CDR3 loop: CSASYQSNQPQHF. The CDR3 nucleotides read TGCAGTGCTAGTTACCAGAGCAATCAGCCCCAGCATTTT.

The chain recombines TRBV2 with TRBJ2-1, with D unresolved. CDR3 length equals 11 residues. Germline V gene data show CDR1 as SNHLY and CDR2 as FYNNEI. Trimming left V 8 bases short and J 7 bases short, with 9 bases between. The CDR3 nucleotides are TGTGCCAGCTCCCAGGATAATGAGCAGTTCTTC. Protein: CASSQDNEQFF.

This sequence joins TRBV6-6 and TRBJ1-5; D unclear. CDR1 is MNHNY, CDR2 SVGAGI, per germline (reference sequence). The CDR3 is 13 residues long. V lost 2 bases and J 6 bases, leaving 8 bases between the germline ends. Here the CDR3 reads CASSYQEVQPQHF. The CDR3 coding sequence is TGTGCCAGCAGTTACCAGGAGGTTCAGCCCCAGCATTTT.

The CDR3 region has the DNA TGTGCCAGCAGCCATAGAGGGGGCCACTACGAGCAGTACTTC. Encoded protein: CASSHRGGHYEQYF. The chain recombines TRBV3-1 (or the pseudogene TRBV3-2) with TRBJ2-7; 7 bases fit TRBD1. The CDR3 contains 14 residues. Unmatched junction bases numbered 5, after V lost 3 bases and J lost 3 bases. Per germline, CDR1 LGHDT and CDR2 YNNKEL (reference sequence).

V usage is TRBV6-1 and J usage is TRBJ1-5; the match to TRBD1 covers 8 bases. V lost 4 bases, J lost 0 bases, and 11 bases stayed unmatched. The CDR3 is 18 amino acids. Germline V gene sequence: CDR1 MNHNS, CDR2 SASEGT. This CDR3 reads CASSVAGTGSYSNQPQHF. CDR3 coding DNA: TGTGCCAGCAGTGTGGCCGGGACAGGATCTTATAGCAATCAGCCCCAGCATTTT.

This clone was counted a few times. The chain combines TRBV12-5 with TRBJ1-1, with D possibly TRBD1 on 6 matching bases. Between the trimmed V and J ends, which lost 5 bases and 4 bases, there was a span of 20 bases. The CDR3 is made up of 16 amino acids. The germline gives CDR1 LGHNT, CDR2 FRNRAP. The CDR3 DNA reads TGTGCTAGTGGTCCCACACAGGGCCCCGCGAGCACTGAAGCTTTCTTT. The encoded protein is CASGPTQGPASTEAFF.

The gene calls are TRBV5-1 and TRBJ2-5, with TRBD1 matching 7 bases. Unmatched junction bases numbered 7, after V lost 6 bases and J lost 5 bases. Germline-derived CDR1 and CDR2 are SGHRS and YFSETQ. The CDR3 extends over 13 amino acids. This chain's CDR3 is CASTVTRGETQYF. The CDR3 DNA is TGCGCCAGCACCGTCACCAGGGGGGAGACCCAGTACTTC.

The chain recombines TRBV6-2 or TRBV6-3 with TRBJ2-2; TRBD1 agrees at 7 bases. Unmatched junction bases numbered 11, after V lost 5 bases and J lost 5 bases. Germline CDR1 reads MNHEY; CDR2 reads SVGEGT. The CDR3 is 16 residues long. The CDR3 here is CASSPRGQQRTGELFF. In nucleotides, the CDR3 is TGTGCCAGCAGTCCCCGGGGACAGCAACGGACCGGGGAGCTGTTTTTT.

The rearrangement links TRBV7-9 to TRBJ2-7; D gene uncertain. The CDR3 runs to 14 residues. V was pared by 5 bases and J by 2 bases, with 13 bases between. Germline V lookup: CDR1 SEHNR, CDR2 FQNEAQ (reference sequence). CDR3 coding DNA: TGTGCCAGCAGCCCCATAGTTGGGCCCTACGAGCAGTACTTC. It specifies CASSPIVGPYEQYF.

This chain joins TRBV5-1 and TRBJ1-4, with a tentative D call TRBD1 (6 bases). Trimming removed 2 bases from V and 7 bases from J, with 12 bases in between. The CDR3 is 14 residues long. CDR1 is SGHRS and CDR2 is YFSETQ in the germline V gene. The CDR3 bases are TGCGCCAGCAGCTTCGGGACACGTGGTGAAAAACTGTTTTTT. Its protein is CASSFGTRGEKLFF.

This chain links TRBV19 with TRBJ2-5, with D maybe TRBD1 (6 bases). Germline V CDR1 and CDR2: LNHDA, SQIVND (reference sequence). The V and J ends lost 8 bases and 5 bases respectively, with 12 bases between them. The CDR3 contains 12 residues. The DNA for the CDR3 is TGTGCCAGTCGACAGGCGGGCGAGACCCAGTACTTC. It codes for CASRQAGETQYF.

This sequence joins TRBV2 and TRBJ1-4; D might be TRBD1 (5 bases). The V end was cut by 4 bases, the J end by 6 bases, with 15 bases between. CDR1 SNHLY and CDR2 FYNNEI come from the germline V gene. The CDR3 is 15 amino acids. CDR3 region: CASSGVAGGDEKLFF. CDR3 in DNA: TGTGCCAGCAGTGGAGTCGCGGGGGGTGATGAAAAACTGTTTTTT.

V is TRBV9 and J is TRBJ2-7; D is perhaps TRBD2 (5 bases). V dropped 0 bases and J dropped 3 bases, with 10 bases sitting between them. CDR3 size: 14 residues. CDR1 and CDR2 (germline): SGDLS, YYNGEE. This CDR3 is CASSVDPGSYEQYF. CDR3 DNA: TGTGCCAGCAGCGTAGATCCGGGGAGCTACGAGCAGTACTTC.

CDR3 region: CASGHRGGNNEKLFF. The CDR3 bases are TGTGCCAGCGGGCACCGGGGGGGGAACAATGAAAAACTGTTTTTT. The gene calls are TRBV5-8 and TRBJ1-4, with a possible D match to TRBD1 (5 bases). Germline CDR1 and CDR2: SGHTS and YDEGEE. This CDR3 comprises 15 residues. V was pared by 7 bases and J by 5 bases, with 18 bases between.

The chain employs TRBV19 and TRBJ1-1, with a possible D match to TRBD1 (6 bases). Trimming left V 4 bases short and J 1 base short, with 10 bases between. CDR1 and CDR2 (germline): LNHDA, SQIVND (reference sequence). The CDR3 length is 14 residues. The CDR3 spells CASSRGGANTEAFF. The CDR3 coding sequence is TGTGCCAGTAGTAGGGGGGGGGCGAACACTGAAGCTTTCTTT.

The rearrangement links TRBV7-3 to TRBJ1-5; TRBD1 aligns across 7 bases. Trimming took 3 bases from V and 11 from J; bases not matched to a gene: 25. Germline CDR1 SGHTA, CDR2 FQGTGA. The CDR3 is made up of 19 amino acids. The CDR3 reads CASSLSGTDPRRIEPAQHF. The CDR3 region has the DNA TGTGCCAGCAGCTTGTCCGGGACAGACCCACGTCGGATAGAGCCAGCCCAGCATTTT.

This chain joins TRBV19 and TRBJ1-2; 8 nucleotides line up with TRBD1. Germline assignment: CDR1 LNHDA and CDR2 SQIVND (reference sequence). V was clipped by 9 bases and J by 4 bases; unmatched bases: 7. The CDR3 loop spans 13 amino acids. CDR3 loop: CASADREAYGYTF. CDR3 nucleotides: TGTGCCAGCGCGGACAGGGAAGCCTATGGCTACACCTTC.